This is a list of T cell receptor beta chains from one sample in a study of blood T cells in healthy people across ages. TCRdb redid the calling of the 5' RACE reads with MiXCR, one entry per CDR3 protein. This repertoire shows about 670,000 distinct CDR3 sequences, roughly two fifths found once; its top ten account for 30%. The specimen was blood. These receptors came from a man older than 75 in good health. CDR3s include the opening cysteine and the closing phenylalanine or tryptophan. A D gene is named only where the DNA matches it firmly. Size values are once, few and many counts, or a class for expanded clones, and some rows have none.

cdr3_length,clone_size,j_call,v_call,d_call,cdr3_nt,cdr3_aa
14,.,TRBJ2-6,TRBV25-1,TRBD1,TGTGCCAGCAGTGACCGGAGGACAGGACCCGTCCTGACTTTC,CASSDRRTGPVLTF
13,.,TRBJ2-1,TRBV6-2/TRBV6-3,.,TGTGCCAGCAGTCTGCGGGGTCAGGGTAAGCAGTTCTTC,CASSLRGQGKQFF
15,.,TRBJ1-2,TRBV7-2,.,TGTGCCAGCAGCTATGATGGGAGTTCGAACTATGGCTACACCTTC,CASSYDGSSNYGYTF
15,.,TRBJ2-1,TRBV18,.,TGTGCCAGCTCACCACAGGGGCGAGCCTACAATGAGCAGTTCTTC,CASSPQGRAYNEQFF
14,.,TRBJ1-6,TRBV15,.,TGTGCCACCAGCAGAGATCAGGGTCAATCACCCCTCCACTTT,CATSRDQGQSPLHF
13,.,TRBJ1-1,TRBV25-1,.,TGTGCCAGCAGTGAGTCCGAGTACGCTGAAGCTTTCTTT,CASSESEYAEAFF
12,few,TRBJ2-5,TRBV14,.,TGTGCCAGCAGCCAAGAACCCGAGACCCAGTACTTC,CASSQEPETQYF
14,.,TRBJ1-4,TRBV20-1,.,TGCAGTGCTAGAGAGGGGTCAACTAATGAAAAACTGTTTTTT,CSAREGSTNEKLFF
13,.,TRBJ2-3,TRBV6-5,.,TGTGCCACCCGGGGAGCGGACACAGATACGCAGTATTTT,CATRGADTDTQYF
13,.,TRBJ1-5,TRBV28,.,TGTGCCAGCAGTTTATCGTATGTACAGCCCCAGCATTTT,CASSLSYVQPQHF
18,once,TRBJ1-1,TRBV7-2,TRBD1,TGTGCCAGCAGCTTAGTGAGGGGTCAGGGGGCGTCGAGCACTGAAGCTTTCTTT,CASSLVRGQGASSTEAFF
15,.,TRBJ2-7,TRBV5-1,.,TGCGCCAGCAGCCTAGGACTTACGAGCTCCTACGAGCAGTACTTC,CASSLGLTSSYEQYF
14,many,TRBJ2-1,TRBV6-2/TRBV6-3,TRBD2,TGTGCCAGCACCCCAGGAGGCGGGAGGATTGAGCAGTTCTTC,CASTPGGGRIEQFF
14,.,TRBJ1-1,TRBV6-5,TRBD1,TGTGCCAGCAGTCACCGCAGGGGGCATACTGAAGCTTTCTTT,CASSHRRGHTEAFF
15,few,TRBJ2-7,TRBV6-2/TRBV6-3,TRBD1,TGTGCCAGCAGTTACCAACTGACAGGGCCCTACGAGCAGTACTTC,CASSYQLTGPYEQYF